This record looks at one T cell receptor (beta chain) sequence and its context. The antigen remains unidentified. The sample belongs to a study of identifying expanded T cells in peripheral blood. Overall study results and limits: Clone count variance between approximately 2-week samples rose with total template count. Over around two and four weeks, about 16 and 20 clones changed, versus around 1.2 between replicates.

Trimming removed 0 bases at V and 2 bases at J, with 14 bases between. The germline V gene has CDR1 MGHRA and CDR2 YSYEKL. This CDR3 has 18 residues. No infections or other immune events were documented during collection. Some clones are missing from TCRdb's copy, which holds only in-frame ones; the method was immunoSEQ multiplex PCR. The repertoire has 55,000 to 75,000 clones, over 75% of them found once; the top ten carry roughly 4.5%. The sequencing sample was made of blood. The receptor comes from a person between 18 and 69 years old in good health. The V gene is TRBV4-1, the J gene TRBJ2-6; no reliable D call. The chain's CDR3 is CASSQEGLLGAGANVLTF. CDR3 sequence (DNA): TGCGCCAGCAGCCAAGAGGGCCTCCTAGGTGCTGGGGCCAACGTCCTGACTTTC.